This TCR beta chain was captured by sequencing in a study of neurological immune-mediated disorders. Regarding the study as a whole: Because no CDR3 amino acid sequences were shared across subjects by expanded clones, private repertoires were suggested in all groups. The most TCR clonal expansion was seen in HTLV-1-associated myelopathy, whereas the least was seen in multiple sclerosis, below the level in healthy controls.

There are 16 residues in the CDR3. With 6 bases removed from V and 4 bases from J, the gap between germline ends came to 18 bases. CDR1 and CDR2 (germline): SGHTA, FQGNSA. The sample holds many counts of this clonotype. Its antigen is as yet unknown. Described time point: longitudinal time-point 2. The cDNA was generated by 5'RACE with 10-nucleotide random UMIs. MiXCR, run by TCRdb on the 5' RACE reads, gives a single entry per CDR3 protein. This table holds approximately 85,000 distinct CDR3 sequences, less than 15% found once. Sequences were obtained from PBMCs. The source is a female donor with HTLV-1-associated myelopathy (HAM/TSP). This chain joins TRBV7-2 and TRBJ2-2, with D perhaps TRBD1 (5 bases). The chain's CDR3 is CASSPREMRVTGELFF. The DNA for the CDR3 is TGTGCCAGCAGTCCCAGGGAAATGAGAGTCACCGGGGAGCTGTTTTTT.